This TCR beta chain comes out of a study of Tregs in tolerant kidney transplant recipients. In the case of this clone: Its antigen is undetermined.

Regulatory T cells were sorted from thawed PBMCs rested overnight at 37°C with approximately 180 IU/ml IL-2. CDR3 length: 13 amino acids. Germline CDR1 is SGHNT and CDR2 is YENEEA. The V end lost 5 bases, the J end lost 9 bases, and 13 bases lay between the germline ends. General study findings and limits: This study did not directly address biological reproducibility. Activated donor B cell expansion appeared to reveal the most relevant donor-specific TCRbeta repertoire.

TCRdb keeps only in-frame clones here, not all; method: immunoSEQ multiplex PCR. Here the sample spans under 20,000 clones, 75% to 85% being singletons. This clonotype originated in a human donor in good health. The sample taken for sequencing was Tregs from blood. V is TRBV11-3 and J is TRBJ2-2, with D possibly being TRBD1 or TRBD2 (5 bases each). CDR3 loop: CASSPGTPRELFF. Here the CDR3 DNA reads TGTGCCAGCAGCCCGGGGACCCCCCGGGAGCTGTTTTTT.